The rows below give T cell receptor beta chains drawn from one sample of a study of T cell responses to AZD1222 COVID-19 vaccine. Using immunoSEQ multiplex PCR, the repertoire was profiled, and TCRdb retains in-frame clones only, with some absent. The table lists 200,000 or so clones, about 89% of them singletons. Sequencing was performed on peripheral blood, taken on day 0 of MenACWY control vaccination. Receptors originate from an adult in good health. Both conserved end residues are part of each CDR3. The D gene is left open where the match is weak. A row's size may be missing; if present it is once, few, many or a size class.

clone_size j_call d_call v_call cdr3_nt cdr3_aa
NA TRBJ2-2 NA TRBV6-5 TGTGCCAGCAATTCTGGTGCAGGAACACACGGGGAGCTGTTTTTT CASNSGAGTHGELFF
once TRBJ2-7 TRBD1 TRBV3-1/TRBV3-2 TGTGCCAGCAGCCAAGCCCATGACGGGACAGCGTTCCACGAGCAGTACTTC CASSQAHDGTAFHEQYF
NA TRBJ2-7 NA TRBV5-4 TGTGCCAGCAGCTTGGAAAGTTGGGACCCCGGGGGCTCCTACGAGCAGTACTTC CASSLESWDPGGSYEQYF
NA TRBJ1-1 NA TRBV14 TGTGCCAGCAGCCAACCACTTTCGACTGAAGCTTTCTTT CASSQPLSTEAFF
NA TRBJ1-6 NA TRBV7-9 TGTGCCAGCAGCTTAGAGCAATATAATTCACCCCTCCACTTT CASSLEQYNSPLHF
NA TRBJ2-7 NA TRBV28 TGTGCCAGCAGCCCAGGAGTCGTCCACGAGCAGTACTTC CASSPGVVHEQYF
few TRBJ1-6 TRBD1 TRBV5-4 TGTGCCAGCAGCGGACCGGGACAGGTTGATTCACCCCTCCACTTT CASSGPGQVDSPLHF
NA TRBJ1-1 TRBD1 TRBV27 TGTGCCAGCAGTTTAGGGCAGGGGGCGGGAAGCTCTGAAGCTTTCTTT CASSLGQGAGSSEAFF
NA TRBJ2-3 TRBD1 TRBV5-4 TGTGCCAGCAGCTTGACGACGACAGGGCTGGGCACAGATACGCAGTATTTT CASSLTTTGLGTDTQYF
NA TRBJ1-2 NA TRBV27 TGTGCCAGCAGTTTATCGGGGCAGGGCCAGAGGGGCTACACCTTC CASSLSGQGQRGYTF
NA TRBJ1-1 NA TRBV3-1/TRBV3-2 TGTGCCAGCAGCCAATTAGGGAGGGACCTCACTGAAGCTTTCTTT CASSQLGRDLTEAFF
NA TRBJ2-3 NA TRBV5-1 TGCGCCAGCACTCGAGAGGGCACAGATACGCAGTATTTT CASTREGTDTQYF
NA TRBJ1-3 NA TRBV5-1 TGCGCCAGCAGACAGGACCTATACTCTGGAAACACCATATATTTT CASRQDLYSGNTIYF
NA TRBJ2-7 TRBD1 TRBV7-9 TGTGCCAGCAGCTCCACCCTTGGACAGGGTGAACCCTACGAGCAGTACTTC CASSSTLGQGEPYEQYF